What follows is one T cell receptor (beta chain) and its context. What it binds is not known. These data are taken from a study of shared clonotypes between healthy human individuals. It was across several immunoSEQ plates that each subset's genomic DNA was evenly split. Only in-frame clones appear in the TCRdb table, and some are missing; sequencing was by immunoSEQ multiplex PCR. The data show 2.3 million or so clones, with 85% to 95% seen just once and about 0.37% held by the top ten. The germline V gene has CDR1 SGHDT and CDR2 YYEEEE. The CDR3 has 14 amino acids. V was pared by 0 bases and J by 4 bases, with 10 bases between. Every one of the donors was a Caucasian adult that lived in Nashville, Tennessee. Study-level points and caveats: Of the naive CD4 clonotypes, roughly 5.2% were shared across a handful of donors. The study generally estimated greater richness for naive than memory subsets.

The source material was naive CD4+ T cells from PBMCs. Subset reported: CD45RA+ positively selected. The chain has TRBV5-6 and TRBJ1-1; D unclear. The receptor was derived from a man younger than 35 in good health. Some clones in this sample may be carry-over from other donors' samples. For the CDR3, the DNA is TGTGCCAGCAGCTTGGGCCTGAGCGGCACTGAAGCTTTCTTT. Translated: CASSLGLSGTEAFF. Full variable domain (rest looked up from reference TRBV5-6 and TRBJ1-1): DAGVTQSPTHLIKTRGQQVTLRCSPKSGHDTVSWYQQALGQGPQFIFQYYEEEERQRGNFPDRFSGHQFPNYSSELNVNALLLGDSALYLCASSLGLSGTEAFFGQGTRLTVV.